The 30 T cell receptor beta chains listed next were all sequenced from one sample in a study of blood T cells in healthy people across ages. Then a second PCR, running about 6 to 11 cycles, was carried out with a sample-barcoded 5' primer and a J-beta primer mix. TCRdb fed the 5' RACE reads into MiXCR, producing one record per CDR3 protein. Among about 830,000 distinct CDR3 sequences listed, 58% were seen once. Material: blood. These receptors were collected from a man younger than 40 in good health.

This clonotype came up once. The chain combines TRBV10-3 with TRBJ2-7; tentative D call: TRBD2 (5 bases). The CDR3 consists of 15 residues. The germline V gene has CDR1 ENHRY and CDR2 SYGVKD. V was shortened by 0 bases and J by 2 bases, with 11 bases between the two germline ends. CDR3 region: CAISESGSRAYEQYF. CDR3 nucleotide sequence: TGTGCCATCAGTGAGTCGGGGAGTAGGGCCTACGAGCAGTACTTC.

The chain carries TRBV6-5 and TRBJ1-2, with 7 positions matching TRBD1. CDR1 is MNHEY and CDR2 is SVGAGI in the germline V gene. Losses at the gene ends were 6 bases for V and 4 bases for J; bases not matched to a gene: 8. The CDR3 covers 14 residues. The CDR3 here is CASRNRGGAYGYTF. The CDR3 DNA reads as TGTGCCAGCAGGAACAGGGGCGGCGCCTATGGCTACACCTTC.

This rearrangement joins TRBV20-1 to TRBJ2-3; D uncertain. This CDR3 has 10 amino acids. The ends were cut back, 4 bases at V and 6 bases at J, with 5 bases in the middle. Germline CDR1 reads DFQATT; CDR2 reads SNEGSKA (reference sequence). This chain's CDR3 is CSAMGDTQYF. The CDR3 DNA reads TGCAGTGCTATGGGGGATACGCAGTATTTT.

The chain is built from TRBV2 and TRBJ1-2; no reliable D call. This CDR3 is 11 amino acids long. V lost 8 bases to trimming and J lost 8 bases, with 12 bases between them. Germline assignment: CDR1 SNHLY and CDR2 FYNNEI. DNA of the CDR3: TGTGCCAGCTTCCAGCTCCTGGGCTACACCTTC. This sequence encodes CASFQLLGYTF.

This clonotype has only one observation. The rearrangement joins TRBV30 to TRBJ2-7, with a possible D match to TRBD2 (5 bases). Judging by the DNA end, TRBJ2-4 fits better; the J call may be wrong. The germline CDR1 and CDR2 sequences are GTSNPN and SVGIG (reference sequence). This CDR3 is 11 amino acids long. CDR3 protein: CAWTHGDIQYF. The CDR3 region has the DNA TGTGCCTGGACCCACGGGGACATTCAGTACTTC.

The chain employs TRBV20-1 and TRBJ1-1; D uncertain. With 0 bases removed from V and 1 base from J, the gap between germline ends came to 6 bases. The length of the CDR3 is 13 residues. Germline CDR1 reads DFQATT; CDR2 reads SNEGSKA (reference sequence). CDR3 DNA: TGCAGTGCTAGAGATAGGTGGAACACTGAAGCTTTCTTT. The encoded protein is CSARDRWNTEAFF.

The V gene is TRBV7-9, the J gene TRBJ2-3; D unclear. Deletions cut 2 bases from V and 6 bases from J, with 9 bases between. This CDR3 region has 13 residues. CDR1 and CDR2 from the germline V gene are SEHNR and FQNEAQ (reference sequence). The CDR3 protein is CASSLTSGDTQYF. CDR3 sequence (DNA): TGTGCCAGCAGCTTAACTTCTGGCGATACGCAGTATTTT.

The chain has TRBV4-3 and TRBJ2-1; D remains ambiguous. Trimming left V 1 base short and J 10 bases short, with 11 bases between. CDR1 is LGHNA and CDR2 is YSLEER in the germline V gene. CDR3 length equals 13 residues. The CDR3 spells CASSQVGVIEQFF. The CDR3 bases are TGCGCCAGCAGCCAAGTTGGAGTGATCGAGCAGTTCTTC.

J is TRBJ2-5 and V is TRBV2; perhaps TRBD1 as D (7 bases). The CDR3 has 15 residues. CDR1 is SNHLY, CDR2 FYNNEI, per germline. V was cut by 4 bases and J by 2 bases, with 14 bases left in between. The CDR3 DNA reads TGTGCCAGCAGTGCGGAGGGGGCTGGGCAAGAGACCCAGTACTTC. It codes for CASSAEGAGQETQYF.

This clonotype has just a few counts. J is TRBJ2-5 and V is TRBV20-1; possibly TRBD2 for D (6 bases). Germline CDR1 reads DFQATT; CDR2 reads SNEGSKA (reference sequence). The CDR3 contains 11 residues. The V gene lost 7 bases and the J gene lost 12 bases, with 18 bases spanning the gap. CDR3 DNA sequence: TGCAGTGTTGCAGGAGGGAGACACAAGTACTTC. Its translation is CSVAGGRHKYF.

This clonotype came up many times. The chain links TRBV6-4 to TRBJ2-3; D is undetermined. V lost 0 bases and J lost 2, with 3 bases in between. Germline values: CDR1 MRHNA, CDR2 SNTAGT. The CDR3 is made up of 13 amino acids. The CDR3 reads CASSDSPTDTQYF. The CDR3 nucleotides read TGTGCCAGCAGTGACTCCCCCACAGATACGCAGTATTTT.

This rearrangement joins TRBV3-1 to TRBJ2-7; 10 positions match TRBD2. Unmatched junction bases numbered 11, after V lost 0 bases and J lost 12 bases. Germline V lookup: CDR1 LGHDT, CDR2 YNNKEL (reference sequence). The CDR3 is made up of 15 amino acids. The CDR3 is CASSQDVASGGPLYF. CDR3 coding DNA: TGTGCCAGCAGCCAAGATGTTGCTAGCGGGGGTCCCTTGTACTTC.

The chain employs TRBV9 and TRBJ2-7; D is possibly TRBD2 (6 bases). Germline CDR1 reads SGDLS; CDR2 reads YYNGEE. With 8 bases removed from V and 1 base from J, the gap between germline ends came to 10 bases. This CDR3 has 12 residues. The CDR3 is CAREGGSYEQYF. The CDR3 bases are TGTGCCAGGGAGGGCGGGTCCTACGAGCAGTACTTC.

This clonotype has only a few counts. CDR3 in DNA: TGTGCCAGCAGCCAAAGAGGCAGGGGGTCCTACGAGCAGTACTTC. As protein: CASSQRGRGSYEQYF. J is TRBJ2-7 and V is TRBV3-1; 7 nucleotides align to TRBD1. With 2 bases clipped from V and 1 base from J, the junction kept 5 bases outside the gene matches. The CDR3 has 15 residues. The germline gives CDR1 LGHDT, CDR2 YNNKEL (reference sequence).

This clonotype has only a few counts. The V gene is TRBV11-1, the J gene TRBJ1-2, with D possibly matching TRBD1 (6 bases). The CDR3 has 14 residues. The germline V and J ends were trimmed by 8 bases and 6 bases, with 19 bases remaining between them. Germline lookup yields CDR1 SGHAT and CDR2 FQDESV (reference sequence). The CDR3 bases are TGTGCCAGCCGCCATTCTGGGCAGGGGAATGGCTACACCTTC. Translation gives CASRHSGQGNGYTF.

This clonotype was observed a handful of times. The J gene is TRBJ1-6, the V gene TRBV10-3, with no clear D. This CDR3 has 15 residues. Germline CDR1 and CDR2: ENHRY and SYGVKD. Trimming removed 6 bases from V and 5 bases from J, with 14 bases in between. CDR3 DNA: TGTGCCATCAGGACCGGCCCGCCAAATAATTCACCCCTCCACTTT. It specifies CAIRTGPPNNSPLHF.

Many counts were recorded for this clonotype. The chain combines TRBV6-4 with TRBJ2-3; D is perhaps TRBD1 (6 bases). The germline V and J ends were trimmed by 4 bases and 0 bases, with 11 bases remaining between them. The CDR3 sequence is 15 residues long. Per the germline V gene, CDR1 is MRHNA and CDR2 is SNTAGT. The CDR3 sequence: CASSGTATSTDTQYF. CDR3 nucleotide sequence: TGTGCCAGCAGTGGGACAGCTACCAGCACAGATACGCAGTATTTT.

The rearrangement links TRBV7-9 to TRBJ1-2; D not resolved. The CDR3 extends over 11 amino acids. Germline V gives CDR1 SEHNR, CDR2 FQNEAQ (reference sequence). With 6 bases removed from V and 6 bases from J, the gap between germline ends came to 8 bases. The CDR3 sequence is CASSANNGYTF. In DNA, the CDR3 is TGTGCCAGCAGTGCGAACAATGGCTACACCTTC.

The chain couples TRBV6-6 to TRBJ2-5; no firm D call. Germline-derived CDR1 and CDR2 are MNHNY and SVGAGI (reference sequence). Trimming cost V 7 bases and J 0 bases, with 6 bases left between them. This CDR3 has 12 amino acids. The CDR3 bases are TGTGCCAGCACAGAGTACCAAGAGACCCAGTACTTC. Its translation: CASTEYQETQYF.

CDR3 region: CATSDWTGGTDTQYF. The CDR3 region has the DNA TGTGCCACCAGTGACTGGACAGGGGGAACAGATACGCAGTATTTT. The V and J genes are TRBV24-1 and TRBJ2-3; 10 positions agree with TRBD1. The CDR3 runs to 15 residues. Germline CDR1 and CDR2: KGHDR and SFDVKD. With V trimmed by 4 bases and J by 3 bases, 3 bases remained unmatched.

The chain couples TRBV12-3 or TRBV12-4 to TRBJ1-1; 8 positions match TRBD1. V shed 6 bases, J shed 1 base, and the junction held 16 bases outside the gene matches. This CDR3 region has 18 residues. CDR3 bases: TGTGCCAGCAGCTCAACCTGGACAGGGAAGAGGGGGAACACTGAAGCTTTCTTT. Encoded protein: CASSSTWTGKRGNTEAFF.

The chain has TRBV5-6 and TRBJ1-2; D remains unclear. V lost 3 bases and J 4 bases, leaving 10 bases between the germline ends. There are 13 residues in the CDR3. The germline V gene has CDR1 SGHDT and CDR2 YYEEEE. The CDR3 here is CASSSLQFYGYTF. For the CDR3, the DNA is TGTGCCAGCAGCTCGTTACAGTTCTATGGCTACACCTTC.

The chain joins TRBV19 to TRBJ1-5, with D perhaps TRBD1 (5 bases). Trimming removed 5 bases from V and 3 bases from J, with 14 bases in between. The CDR3 contains 15 residues. The V gene's germline CDR1 is LNHDA and CDR2 SQIVND (reference sequence). CDR3 residues: CASSGSSGFNQPQHF. The CDR3 DNA reads TGTGCCAGTAGTGGATCATCAGGGTTCAATCAGCCCCAGCATTTT. The full variable domain, in which reference TRBV19 and TRBJ1-5 provide the parts outside the CDR3, is DGGITQSPKYLFRKEGQNVTLSCEQNLNHDAMYWYRQDPGQGLRLIYYSQIVNDFQKGDIAEGYSVSREKKESFPLTVTSAQKNPTAFYLCASSGSSGFNQPQHFGDGTRLSIL.

This rearrangement joins TRBV28 to TRBJ2-1; D is tentatively TRBD1 or TRBD2 (5 bases each). Trimming removed 8 bases from V and 6 bases from J, with 14 bases in between. The CDR3 is made up of 13 amino acids. Germline V gives CDR1 MDHEN, CDR2 SYDVKM. The CDR3 DNA sequence: TGTGCCAGCTGGGACCCGATCCCCAATGAGCAGTTCTTC. This gives the protein CASWDPIPNEQFF.

The J gene is TRBJ2-3, the V gene TRBV7-3, with 15 bases fitting TRBD2. The CDR3 consists of 17 residues. Per the germline V gene, CDR1 is SGHTA and CDR2 is FQGTGA. V dropped 5 bases and J dropped 2; count of bases not matched to a gene: 5. CDR3 amino acids: CASSVGLAGGFTDTQYF. CDR3 in DNA: TGTGCCAGCAGCGTGGGACTAGCGGGAGGATTCACAGATACGCAGTATTTT.

This clonotype showed up just once. This chain connects TRBV2 to TRBJ1-2; 7 nucleotides line up with TRBD1. The V gene's germline CDR1 is SNHLY and CDR2 FYNNEI. CDR3 length: 14 amino acids. Unmatched junction bases numbered 9, after V lost 6 bases and J lost 5 bases. DNA for the CDR3: TGTGCCAGCAGGGGGGACAGCCGGGGGTATGGCTACACCTTC. It specifies CASRGDSRGYGYTF.

This clonotype was observed many times. The rearrangement links TRBV29-1 to TRBJ2-5; maybe TRBD1 (6 bases). The CDR3 length is 13 residues. V lost 7 bases and J lost 5, with 17 bases in between. Germline V gene sequence: CDR1 SQVTM, CDR2 ANQGSEA. The chain's CDR3 is CSASTGPGETQYF. CDR3 nucleotide sequence: TGCAGCGCCTCGACAGGTCCAGGGGAGACCCAGTACTTC. Full variable domain (rest looked up from reference TRBV29-1 and TRBJ2-5): SAVISQKPSRDICQRGTSLTIQCQVDSQVTMMFWYRQQPGQSLTLIATANQGSEATYESGFVIDKFPISRPNLTFSTLTVSNMSPEDSSIYLCSASTGPGETQYFGPGTRLLVL.

The genes are TRBV12-3 or TRBV12-4 and TRBJ1-4, with D perhaps matching TRBD1 (6 bases). The V end was cut by 3 bases, the J end by 0 bases, with 11 bases between. The CDR3 totals 16 residues. The CDR3 loop reads CASSLEQGATNEKLFF. The DNA for the CDR3 is TGTGCCAGCAGTTTGGAACAGGGCGCAACTAATGAAAAACTGTTTTTT.

This clonotype was picked up a small number of times. V usage is TRBV7-3 and J usage is TRBJ2-3; 12 bases line up with TRBD2. Trimming took 4 bases from V and 7 from J; bases not matched to a gene: 9. This CDR3 is 16 amino acids long. Per the germline V gene, CDR1 is SGHTA and CDR2 is FQGTGA. This CDR3 is CASSSGTSGPGNTQYF. The DNA for the CDR3 is TGTGCCAGCAGCTCAGGGACTAGCGGGCCGGGAAATACGCAGTATTTT.

This chain joins TRBV12-3 or TRBV12-4 and TRBJ2-3; D might be TRBD1 (6 bases). Near its end, the DNA agrees better with TRBJ1-5, so the J call may be wrong. The CDR3 loop spans 15 amino acids. The CDR3: CASSFGGGRLQPQHF. The CDR3 DNA follows: TGTGCCAGCAGTTTCGGTGGGGGGCGGCTTCAGCCCCAGCATTTT.